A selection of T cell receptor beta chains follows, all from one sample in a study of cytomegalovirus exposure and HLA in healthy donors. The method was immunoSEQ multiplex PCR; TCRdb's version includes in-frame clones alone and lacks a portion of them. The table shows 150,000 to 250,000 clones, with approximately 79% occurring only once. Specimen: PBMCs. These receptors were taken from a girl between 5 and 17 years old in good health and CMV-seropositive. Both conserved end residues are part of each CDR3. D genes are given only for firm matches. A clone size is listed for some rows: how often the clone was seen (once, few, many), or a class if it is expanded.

DNA: TGCAGCGTCACAACCGGACAGGGGGCCTCTGGAAACACCATATATTTT; CDR3: CSVTTGQGASGNTIYF; size: NA; V: TRBV29-1; J: TRBJ1-3; D: TRBD1
DNA: TGTGCCAGCAGAAAGTCAGGGGGCTACGGCTACACCTTC; CDR3: CASRKSGGYGYTF; size: NA; V: TRBV13; J: TRBJ1-2; D: TRBD1
DNA: TGTGCCACCAGCAGAGGCTCCGGGGGGTCGACCTACGAGCAGTACTTC; CDR3: CATSRGSGGSTYEQYF; size: NA; V: TRBV15; J: TRBJ2-7; D: TRBD2
DNA: TGTGCCAGCAGTGCCGACACGGGGGGCAATGAGCAGTTCTTC; CDR3: CASSADTGGNEQFF; size: NA; V: TRBV6-4; J: TRBJ2-1; D: TRBD2
DNA: TGTGCCAGCAGACCTAGCGGGGGGGCGAACACCGGGGAGCTGTTTTTT; CDR3: CASRPSGGANTGELFF; size: NA; V: TRBV7-8; J: TRBJ2-2; D: TRBD2
DNA: TGTGCCAGCCTCGTGGGACAGGGAGATCAGCCCCAGCATTTT; CDR3: CASLVGQGDQPQHF; size: few; V: TRBV6-6; J: TRBJ1-5; D: TRBD1
DNA: TGTGCCAGCAGCGTCCTAGCGGGGGGGCCAGATACGCAGTATTTT; CDR3: CASSVLAGGPDTQYF; size: NA; V: TRBV9; J: TRBJ2-3; D: TRBD2
DNA: TGTGCCAGCACCCGGGGCGGGAGCGGGGGCTACGAGCAGTACTTC; CDR3: CASTRGGSGGYEQYF; size: NA; V: TRBV27; J: TRBJ2-7; D: TRBD2
DNA: TGCAGTGTGACAGTGCCCCTGGGCTACACCTTC; CDR3: CSVTVPLGYTF; size: once; V: TRBV20-1; J: TRBJ1-2; D: NA
DNA: TGTGCCAGTAAGACCCAGGAGAACACTGAAGCTTTCTTT; CDR3: CASKTQENTEAFF; size: NA; V: TRBV19; J: TRBJ1-1; D: NA
DNA: TGTGCCAGCAGCCGGGGAGAAGGGGGCGAGCAGTACTTC; CDR3: CASSRGEGGEQYF; size: NA; V: TRBV7-7; J: TRBJ2-7; D: NA
DNA: TGTGCCAGCAGCTGGACAGGGGGTTCCTACGAGCAGTACTTC; CDR3: CASSWTGGSYEQYF; size: NA; V: TRBV5-5; J: TRBJ2-7; D: TRBD1
DNA: TGTGCCAGCCACGGCCGCGAGCAGACAAATAACTATGGCTACACCTTC; CDR3: CASHGREQTNNYGYTF; size: NA; V: TRBV6-6; J: TRBJ1-2; D: NA
DNA: TGTGCCAGTTCACTTAGCGGGACTTTATTAGGGCAGTACTTC; CDR3: CASSLSGTLLGQYF; size: NA; V: TRBV28; J: TRBJ2-7; D: TRBD2
DNA: TGTGCCAGCGGGGCGACAGGGCCAGCTGCGGGTTACGAGCAGTACTTC; CDR3: CASGATGPAAGYEQYF; size: NA; V: TRBV18; J: TRBJ2-7; D: TRBD1
DNA: TGCAGCGGCGGACAGGGAAACTATGGCTACACCTTC; CDR3: CSGGQGNYGYTF; size: NA; V: TRBV29-1; J: TRBJ1-2; D: TRBD1
DNA: TGTGCCAGCAGCCCGACAGGGGGCTCTGAAAAACTGTTTTTT; CDR3: CASSPTGGSEKLFF; size: NA; V: TRBV6-5; J: TRBJ1-4; D: TRBD1
DNA: TGTGCCAGCAACTTACAGGGGTACGAGCAGTACTTC; CDR3: CASNLQGYEQYF; size: NA; V: TRBV2; J: TRBJ2-7; D: TRBD1
DNA: TGTGCCAGCAGCCCTGGAATAGGGACAATGAACACTGAAGCTTTCTTT; CDR3: CASSPGIGTMNTEAFF; size: NA; V: TRBV7-2; J: TRBJ1-1; D: NA
DNA: TGCGCCAGCAGCGGGGGCAGGAGCCCTTACGAGACCCAGTACTTC; CDR3: CASSGGRSPYETQYF; size: NA; V: TRBV4-1; J: TRBJ2-5; D: NA
DNA: TGCGCCAGCAGGCGCACGTGGGGGGACCACAATGAGCAGTTCTTC; CDR3: CASRRTWGDHNEQFF; size: few; V: TRBV4-1; J: TRBJ2-1; D: NA
DNA: TGTGCCAGCAAAAGGACAACGAACACTGAAGCTTTCTTT; CDR3: CASKRTTNTEAFF; size: NA; V: TRBV6-1; J: TRBJ1-1; D: NA
DNA: TGCGCCAGCAGCTGGGGCGGGGACTCCGCGGGAGGTGAGCAGTTCTTC; CDR3: CASSWGGDSAGGEQFF; size: NA; V: TRBV5-1; J: TRBJ2-1; D: TRBD2
DNA: TGTGCCAGCAGCTTAGGAACACCGAACACTGAAGCTTTCTTT; CDR3: CASSLGTPNTEAFF; size: NA; V: TRBV7-2; J: TRBJ1-1; D: NA
DNA: TGTGCCAGCAGCCAAATAACAGGCTCACCCCTCCACTTT; CDR3: CASSQITGSPLHF; size: NA; V: TRBV14; J: TRBJ1-6; D: NA
DNA: TGTGCCAGCAGCCCTAGGGCGGGCACTGAAGCTTTCTTT; CDR3: CASSPRAGTEAFF; size: NA; V: TRBV9; J: TRBJ1-1; D: NA
DNA: TGTGCCATCAGTGAGCCAGGCATGAACACCGGGGAGCTGTTTTTT; CDR3: CAISEPGMNTGELFF; size: NA; V: TRBV10-3; J: TRBJ2-2; D: NA
DNA: TGTGCCAGCAGCAGACCAGGTGTGGGACAGGGCTACGAGCAGTACTTC; CDR3: CASSRPGVGQGYEQYF; size: NA; V: TRBV5-5; J: TRBJ2-7; D: TRBD1
DNA: TGTGCCAGCAGCGGACGGACAGTTTCTTCCAATGAGCAGTTCTTC; CDR3: CASSGRTVSSNEQFF; size: NA; V: TRBV9; J: TRBJ2-1; D: NA
DNA: TGTGCCAGCAGCTTGGAGGTAGGGGTCAACACTGAAGCTTTCTTT; CDR3: CASSLEVGVNTEAFF; size: few; V: TRBV5-4; J: TRBJ1-1; D: NA
DNA: TGTGCCAGCAGTCCCCGGGGTGTAGGGAGGGATGGCTACACCTTC; CDR3: CASSPRGVGRDGYTF; size: NA; V: TRBV27; J: TRBJ1-2; D: NA
DNA: TGTGCCAGCACCCTACCGTCGGACTACGGAGGACAAGAGACCCAGTACTTC; CDR3: CASTLPSDYGGQETQYF; size: NA; V: TRBV28; J: TRBJ2-5; D: NA
DNA: TGTGCCAGCATCCAAACTAGCGGGGGATCCCACGAGCAGTACTTC; CDR3: CASIQTSGGSHEQYF; size: NA; V: TRBV21-1; J: TRBJ2-7; D: NA
DNA: TGCGCCAGCAGCCAAGCCAGGGCTTCCTACGAGCAGTACTTC; CDR3: CASSQARASYEQYF; size: NA; V: TRBV4-3; J: TRBJ2-7; D: NA
DNA: TGTGCCAGCAGCTACTGGGGCAGGGTTATCGGCAATCAGCCCCAGCATTTT; CDR3: CASSYWGRVIGNQPQHF; size: NA; V: TRBV5-6; J: TRBJ1-5; D: NA
DNA: TGTGCCAGTCAGGGGGGCAATAGCGGGGGAACCGGGGAGCTGTTTTTT; CDR3: CASQGGNSGGTGELFF; size: NA; V: TRBV9; J: TRBJ2-2; D: TRBD2
DNA: TGTGCCAGCAGTGAACTAGATTTCGGCTACACCTTC; CDR3: CASSELDFGYTF; size: NA; V: TRBV2; J: TRBJ1-2; D: NA
DNA: TGTGCCAGCAGCCAAGTCCGCAGGGGGCCAGGGGAGCTGTTTTTT; CDR3: CASSQVRRGPGELFF; size: NA; V: TRBV14; J: TRBJ2-2; D: TRBD1
DNA: TGCGCCAGCAGCCTAGGGGGGGGGCTTACTACCGATACGCAGTATTTT; CDR3: CASSLGGGLTTDTQYF; size: NA; V: TRBV4-1; J: TRBJ2-3; D: NA
DNA: TGCGCCAGCAGCCAAGAACCGGAGAGCTCCTACGAGCAGTACTTC; CDR3: CASSQEPESSYEQYF; size: NA; V: TRBV4-3; J: TRBJ2-7; D: NA
DNA: TGTGCCACCAGCAGAGCCGGCGGGAGCTCCTACAATGAGCAGTTCTTC; CDR3: CATSRAGGSSYNEQFF; size: few; V: TRBV15; J: TRBJ2-1; D: TRBD2
DNA: TGTGCCAGCAGCCGAGCACTAGCGACGGGGGGCCCGGCCTACGAGCAGTACTTC; CDR3: CASSRALATGGPAYEQYF; size: NA; V: TRBV14; J: TRBJ2-7; D: NA
DNA: TGTGCCATCAGTGGCTGGGGCGGGGGGGTTCCATCCGAGCAGTACTTC; CDR3: CAISGWGGGVPSEQYF; size: NA; V: TRBV10-3; J: TRBJ2-7; D: TRBD2
DNA: TGCGCCAGCAGCCAAGATAGAGGGAACACTGAAGCTTTCTTT; CDR3: CASSQDRGNTEAFF; size: NA; V: TRBV4-1; J: TRBJ1-1; D: NA
DNA: TGTGCCAGCAGCCTAGGAAGGGGTAACTATGGCTACACCTTC; CDR3: CASSLGRGNYGYTF; size: NA; V: TRBV28; J: TRBJ1-2; D: NA
DNA: TGTGCCAGCAGTTTGAGTTGGAGCGGGGGGGCTGGCAATGAGCAGTTCTTC; CDR3: CASSLSWSGGAGNEQFF; size: NA; V: TRBV27; J: TRBJ2-1; D: TRBD2
DNA: TGTGCCAGCAGCTTGCGAGACCCGAGGGCGGGTGAGCAGTTCTTC; CDR3: CASSLRDPRAGEQFF; size: few; V: TRBV5-8; J: TRBJ2-1; D: NA
DNA: TGTGCCAGCAGTGAATCGTGGGCTAGCGGTCCAGATACGCAGTATTTT; CDR3: CASSESWASGPDTQYF; size: NA; V: TRBV25-1; J: TRBJ2-3; D: TRBD2
DNA: TGTGCCAGCAGTGGTGAGGGGGCACATGAGCAGTTCTTC; CDR3: CASSGEGAHEQFF; size: NA; V: TRBV2; J: TRBJ2-1; D: TRBD1
DNA: TGTGCCAGCAGTCGACAGGGTGGAAGGGGGACCCAGTACTTC; CDR3: CASSRQGGRGTQYF; size: NA; V: TRBV6-1; J: TRBJ2-5; D: TRBD1
DNA: TGTGCCAGCTCACCCATCGACGGGGGGAAGAACACTGAAGCTTTCTTT; CDR3: CASSPIDGGKNTEAFF; size: NA; V: TRBV18; J: TRBJ1-1; D: NA
DNA: TGTGCCAGCAGGCCGGACAGTTCCTACGAGCAGTACTTC; CDR3: CASRPDSSYEQYF; size: NA; V: TRBV27; J: TRBJ2-7; D: NA
DNA: TGTGCCAGCGGGACTAGCGGGGGGGCATTTACAGATACGCAGTATTTT; CDR3: CASGTSGGAFTDTQYF; size: few; V: TRBV5-4; J: TRBJ2-3; D: TRBD2
DNA: TGTGCCAGCTCACCCCGCAGGGGAGAGCACGAGCAGTACTTC; CDR3: CASSPRRGEHEQYF; size: NA; V: TRBV18; J: TRBJ2-7; D: NA